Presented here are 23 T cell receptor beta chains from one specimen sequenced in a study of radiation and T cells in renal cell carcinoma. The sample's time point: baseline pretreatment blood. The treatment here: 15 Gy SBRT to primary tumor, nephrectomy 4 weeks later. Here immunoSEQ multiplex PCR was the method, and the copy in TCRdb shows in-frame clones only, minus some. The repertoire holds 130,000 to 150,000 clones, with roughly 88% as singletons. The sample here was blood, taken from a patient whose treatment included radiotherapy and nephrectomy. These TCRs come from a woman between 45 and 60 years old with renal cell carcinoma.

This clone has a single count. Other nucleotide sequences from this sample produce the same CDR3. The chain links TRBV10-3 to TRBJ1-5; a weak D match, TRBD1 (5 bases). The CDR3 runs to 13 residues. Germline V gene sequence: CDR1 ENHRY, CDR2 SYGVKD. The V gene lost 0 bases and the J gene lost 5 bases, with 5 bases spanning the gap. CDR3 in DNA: TGTGCCATCAGTGAGTCGGGGGATCAGCCCCAGCATTTT. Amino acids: CAISESGDQPQHF.

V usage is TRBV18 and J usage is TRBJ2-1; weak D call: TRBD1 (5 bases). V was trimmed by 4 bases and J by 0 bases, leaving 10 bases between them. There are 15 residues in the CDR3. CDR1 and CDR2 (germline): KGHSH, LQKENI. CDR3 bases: TGTGCCAGCTCACAAGGACATAACTCCTACAATGAGCAGTTCTTC. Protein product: CASSQGHNSYNEQFF.

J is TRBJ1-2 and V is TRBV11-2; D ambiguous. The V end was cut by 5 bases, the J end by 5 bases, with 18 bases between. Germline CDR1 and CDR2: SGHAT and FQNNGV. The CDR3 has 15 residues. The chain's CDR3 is CASSPPGVRWYGYTF. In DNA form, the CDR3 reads TGTGCCAGCAGCCCCCCCGGGGTCCGGTGGTATGGCTACACCTTC. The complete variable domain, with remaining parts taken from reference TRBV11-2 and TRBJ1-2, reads EAGVAQSPRYKIIEKRQSVAFWCNPISGHATLYWYQQILGQGPKLLIQFQNNGVVDDSQLPKDRFSAERLKGVDSTLKIQPAKLEDSAVYLCASSPPGVRWYGYTFGSGTRLTVV.

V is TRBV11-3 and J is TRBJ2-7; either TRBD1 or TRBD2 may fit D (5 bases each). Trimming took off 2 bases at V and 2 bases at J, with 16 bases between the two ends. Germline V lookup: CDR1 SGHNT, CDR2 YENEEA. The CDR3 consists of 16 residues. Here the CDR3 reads CASSLTGRGHPYEQYF. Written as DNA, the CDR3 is TGTGCCAGCAGCTTAACCGGACGGGGCCACCCCTACGAGCAGTACTTC.

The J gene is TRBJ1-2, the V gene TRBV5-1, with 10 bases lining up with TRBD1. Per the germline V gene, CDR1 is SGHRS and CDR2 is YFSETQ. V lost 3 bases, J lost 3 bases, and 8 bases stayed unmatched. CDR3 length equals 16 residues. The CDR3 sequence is CASSSLRQGADYGYTF. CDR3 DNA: TGCGCCAGCAGCTCCCTACGACAGGGGGCAGACTATGGCTACACCTTC.

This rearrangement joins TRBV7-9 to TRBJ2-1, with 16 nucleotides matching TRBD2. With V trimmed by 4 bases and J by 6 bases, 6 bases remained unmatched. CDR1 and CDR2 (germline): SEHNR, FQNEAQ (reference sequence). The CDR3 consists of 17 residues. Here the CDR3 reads CASSSRGLAGGPNEQFF. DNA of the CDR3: TGTGCCAGCAGCTCCCGGGGACTAGCGGGGGGGCCCAATGAGCAGTTCTTC.

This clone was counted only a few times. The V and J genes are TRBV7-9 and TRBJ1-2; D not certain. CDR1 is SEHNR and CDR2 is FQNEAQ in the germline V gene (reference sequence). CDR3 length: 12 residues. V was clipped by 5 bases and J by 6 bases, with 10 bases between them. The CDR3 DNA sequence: TGTGCCAGCAGCCTGACGATGGATGGCTACACCTTC. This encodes CASSLTMDGYTF.

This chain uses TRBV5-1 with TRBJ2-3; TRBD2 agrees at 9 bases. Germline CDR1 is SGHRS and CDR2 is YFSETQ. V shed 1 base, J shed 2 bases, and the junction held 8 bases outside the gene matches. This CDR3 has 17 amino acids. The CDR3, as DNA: TGCGCCAGCAGCTTGCCTGTTGCGGGGGGGGTCACAGATACGCAGTATTTT. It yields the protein CASSLPVAGGVTDTQYF.

In nucleotides, the CDR3 is TGTGCCAGCACCTCAGGGACAGGGGGCCTTGAACACACTGAAGCTTTCTTT. This translates into CASTSGTGGLEHTEAFF. The rearrangement joins TRBV7-9 to TRBJ1-1, with 12 bases that match TRBD1. The CDR3 runs 17 residues. The V segment lost 7 bases and the J segment 3 bases; nucleotides outside the gene matches: 12. Per germline, CDR1 SEHNR and CDR2 FQNEAQ (reference sequence).

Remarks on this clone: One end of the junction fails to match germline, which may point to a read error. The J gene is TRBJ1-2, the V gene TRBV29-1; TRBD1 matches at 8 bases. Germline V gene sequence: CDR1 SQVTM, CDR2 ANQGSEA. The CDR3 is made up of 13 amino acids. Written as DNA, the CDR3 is TGCAGCGCTGAACAGGGGGTAGGCTATGGCTACACCTTC. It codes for CSAEQGVGYGYTF.

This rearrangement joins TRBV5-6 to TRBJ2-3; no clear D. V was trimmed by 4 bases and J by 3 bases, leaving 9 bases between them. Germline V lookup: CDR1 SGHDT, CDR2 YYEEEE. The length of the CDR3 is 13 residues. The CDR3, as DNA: TGTGCCAGCAGCCTGGCATCGACAGATACGCAGTATTTT. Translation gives CASSLASTDTQYF.

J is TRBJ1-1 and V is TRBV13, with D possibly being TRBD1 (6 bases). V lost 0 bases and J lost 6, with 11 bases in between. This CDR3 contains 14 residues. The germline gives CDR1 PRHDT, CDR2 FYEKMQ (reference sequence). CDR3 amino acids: CASSLGQGKAEAFF. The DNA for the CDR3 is TGTGCCAGCAGCTTAGGACAGGGCAAAGCTGAAGCTTTCTTT.

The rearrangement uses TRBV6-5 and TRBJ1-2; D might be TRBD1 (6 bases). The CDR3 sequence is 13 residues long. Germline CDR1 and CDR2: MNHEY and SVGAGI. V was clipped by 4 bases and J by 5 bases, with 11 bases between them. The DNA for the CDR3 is TGTGCCAGCAGTTGGGCAGGGGATTATGGCTACACCTTC. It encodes CASSWAGDYGYTF.

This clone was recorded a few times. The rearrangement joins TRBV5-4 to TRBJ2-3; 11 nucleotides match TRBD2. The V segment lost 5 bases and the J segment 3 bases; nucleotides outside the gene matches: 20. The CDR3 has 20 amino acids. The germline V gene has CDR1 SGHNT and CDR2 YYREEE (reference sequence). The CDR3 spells CASSRPRGGTSGGWTDTQYF. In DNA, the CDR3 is TGTGCCAGCAGTCGTCCGCGCGGGGGTACTAGCGGGGGTTGGACAGATACGCAGTATTTT.

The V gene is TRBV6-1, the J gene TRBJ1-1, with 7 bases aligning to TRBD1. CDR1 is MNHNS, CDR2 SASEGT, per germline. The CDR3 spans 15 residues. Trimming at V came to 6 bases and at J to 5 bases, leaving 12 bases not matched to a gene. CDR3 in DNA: TGTGCCAGCAGGCTTCGACAGGGAGATGGGACTGAAGCTTTCTTT. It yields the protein CASRLRQGDGTEAFF.

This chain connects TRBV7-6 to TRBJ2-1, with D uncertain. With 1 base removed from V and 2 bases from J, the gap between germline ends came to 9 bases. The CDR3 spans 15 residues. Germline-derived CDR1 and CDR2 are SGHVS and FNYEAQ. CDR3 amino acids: CASSLEARTYNEQFF. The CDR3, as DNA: TGTGCCAGCAGCTTAGAGGCACGAACCTACAATGAGCAGTTCTTC.

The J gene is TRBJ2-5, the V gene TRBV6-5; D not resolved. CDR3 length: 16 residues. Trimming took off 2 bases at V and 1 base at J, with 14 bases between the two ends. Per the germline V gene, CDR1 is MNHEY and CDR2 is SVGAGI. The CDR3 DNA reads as TGTGCCAGCAGTTACCACCTTGCGTCAGCCCAAGAGACCCAGTACTTC. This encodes CASSYHLASAQETQYF.

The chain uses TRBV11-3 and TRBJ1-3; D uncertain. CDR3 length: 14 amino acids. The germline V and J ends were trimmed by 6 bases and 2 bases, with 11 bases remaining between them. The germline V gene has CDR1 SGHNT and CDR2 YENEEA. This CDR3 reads CASRREFTGNTIYF. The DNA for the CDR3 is TGTGCCAGCAGACGCGAATTTACTGGAAACACCATATATTTT.

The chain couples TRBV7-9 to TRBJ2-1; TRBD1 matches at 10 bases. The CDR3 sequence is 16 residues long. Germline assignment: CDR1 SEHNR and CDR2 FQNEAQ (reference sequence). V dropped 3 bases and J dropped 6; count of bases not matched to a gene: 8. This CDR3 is CASSFAGQGTGNEQFF. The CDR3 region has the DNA TGTGCCAGCAGCTTTGCGGGACAGGGGACAGGCAATGAGCAGTTCTTC.

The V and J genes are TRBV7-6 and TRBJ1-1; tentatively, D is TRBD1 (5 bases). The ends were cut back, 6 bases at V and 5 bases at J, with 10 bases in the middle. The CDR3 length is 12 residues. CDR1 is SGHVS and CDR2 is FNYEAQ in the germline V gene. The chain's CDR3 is CASSLPGTEAFF. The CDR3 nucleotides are TGTGCCAGCAGTCTCCCAGGGACTGAAGCTTTCTTT. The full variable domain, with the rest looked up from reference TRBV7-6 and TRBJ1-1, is GAGVSQSPRYKVTKRGQDVALRCDPISGHVSLYWYRQALGQGPEFLTYFNYEAQQDKSGLPNDRFSAERPEGSISTLTIQRTEQRDSAMYRCASSLPGTEAFFGQGTRLTVV.

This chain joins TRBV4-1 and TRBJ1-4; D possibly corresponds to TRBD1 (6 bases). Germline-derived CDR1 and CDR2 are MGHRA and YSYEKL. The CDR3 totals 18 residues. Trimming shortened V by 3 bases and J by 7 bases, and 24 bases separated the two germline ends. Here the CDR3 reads CASSHIKRSSRGREKLFF. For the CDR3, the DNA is TGCGCCAGCAGCCATATAAAGCGATCTTCCAGGGGCCGTGAAAAACTGTTTTTT.

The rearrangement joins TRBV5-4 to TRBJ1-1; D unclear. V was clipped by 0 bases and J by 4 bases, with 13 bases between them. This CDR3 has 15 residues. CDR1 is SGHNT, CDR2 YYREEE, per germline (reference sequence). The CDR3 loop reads CASSLENRGGTEAFF. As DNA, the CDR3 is TGTGCCAGCAGCTTGGAAAACCGAGGCGGCACTGAAGCTTTCTTT. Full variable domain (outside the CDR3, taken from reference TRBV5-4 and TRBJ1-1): ETGVTQSPTHLIKTRGQQVTLRCSSQSGHNTVSWYQQALGQGPQFIFQYYREEENGRGNFPPRFSGLQFPNYSSELNVNALELDDSALYLCASSLENRGGTEAFFGQGTRLTVV.

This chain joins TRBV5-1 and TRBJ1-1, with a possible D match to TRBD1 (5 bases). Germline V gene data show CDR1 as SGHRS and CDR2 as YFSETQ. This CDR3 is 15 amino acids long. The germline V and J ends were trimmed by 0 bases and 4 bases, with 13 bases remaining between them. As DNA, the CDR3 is TGCGCCAGCAGCTTGGATGGGGCAGGGAGCACTGAAGCTTTCTTT. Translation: CASSLDGAGSTEAFF.